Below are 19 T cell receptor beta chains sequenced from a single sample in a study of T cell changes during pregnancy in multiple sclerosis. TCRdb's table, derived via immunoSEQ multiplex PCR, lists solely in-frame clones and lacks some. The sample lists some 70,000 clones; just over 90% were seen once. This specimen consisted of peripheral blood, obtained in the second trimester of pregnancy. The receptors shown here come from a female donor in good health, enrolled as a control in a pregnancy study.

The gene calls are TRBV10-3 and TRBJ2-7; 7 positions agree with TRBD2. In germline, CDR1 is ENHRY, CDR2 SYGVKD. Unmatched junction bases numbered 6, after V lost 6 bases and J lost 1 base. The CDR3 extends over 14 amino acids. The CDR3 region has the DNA TGTGCCATCAGGCTAGCGGATATGTCCTACGAGCAGTACTTC. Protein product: CAIRLADMSYEQYF.

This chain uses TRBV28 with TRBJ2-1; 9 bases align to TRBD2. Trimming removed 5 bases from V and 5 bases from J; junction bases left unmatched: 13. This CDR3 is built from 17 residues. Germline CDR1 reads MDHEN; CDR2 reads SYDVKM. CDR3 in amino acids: CASSPAGGRGGNNEQFF. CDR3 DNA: TGTGCCAGCAGTCCCGCTGGGGGGCGGGGGGGGAACAATGAGCAGTTCTTC.

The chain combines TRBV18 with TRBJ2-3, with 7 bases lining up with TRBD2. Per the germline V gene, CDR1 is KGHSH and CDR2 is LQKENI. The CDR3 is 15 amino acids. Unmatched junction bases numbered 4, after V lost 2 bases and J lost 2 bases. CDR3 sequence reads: CASSPGLAATDTQYF. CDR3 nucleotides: TGTGCCAGCTCACCAGGGCTAGCGGCCACAGATACGCAGTATTTT.

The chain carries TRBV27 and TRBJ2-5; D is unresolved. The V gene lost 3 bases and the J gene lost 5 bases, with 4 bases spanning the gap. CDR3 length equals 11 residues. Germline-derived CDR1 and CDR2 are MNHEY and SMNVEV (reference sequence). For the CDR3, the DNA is TGTGCCAGCAGTTTCCGGGAGACCCAGTACTTC. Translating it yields CASSFRETQYF.

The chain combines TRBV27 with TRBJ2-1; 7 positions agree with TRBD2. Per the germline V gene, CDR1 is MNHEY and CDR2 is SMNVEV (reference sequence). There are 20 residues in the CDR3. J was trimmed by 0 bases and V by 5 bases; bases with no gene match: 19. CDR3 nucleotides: TGTGCCAGCAGTCCCGTAAGGAAGCGGGAACATCTCCTCTCCTACAATGAGCAGTTCTTC. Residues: CASSPVRKREHLLSYNEQFF.

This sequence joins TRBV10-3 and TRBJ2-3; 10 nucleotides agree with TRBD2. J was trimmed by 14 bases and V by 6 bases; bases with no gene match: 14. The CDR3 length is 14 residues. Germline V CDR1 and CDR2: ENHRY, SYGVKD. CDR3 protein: CAISDQREGHMSYF. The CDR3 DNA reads TGTGCCATCAGCGACCAGCGGGAGGGCCATATGTCGTATTTT.

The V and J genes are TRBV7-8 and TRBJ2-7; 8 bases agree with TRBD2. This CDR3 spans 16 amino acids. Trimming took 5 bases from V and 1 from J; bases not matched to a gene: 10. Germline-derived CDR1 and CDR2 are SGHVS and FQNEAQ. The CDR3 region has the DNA TGTGCCAGCAGCCTCTCGCGGACTAGCAAGTCCTACGAGCAGTACTTC. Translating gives CASSLSRTSKSYEQYF. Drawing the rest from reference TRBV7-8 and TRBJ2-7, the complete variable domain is GAGVSQSPRYKVAKRGQDVALRCDPISGHVSLFWYQQALGQGPEFLTYFQNEAQLDKSGLPSDRFFAERPEGSVSTLKIQRTQQEDSAVYLCASSLSRTSKSYEQYFGPGTRLTVT.

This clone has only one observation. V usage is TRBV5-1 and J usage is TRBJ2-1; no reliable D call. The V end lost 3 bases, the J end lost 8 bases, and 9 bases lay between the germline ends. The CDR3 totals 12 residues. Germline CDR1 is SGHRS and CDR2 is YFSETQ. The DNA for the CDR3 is TGCGCCAGCAGCTCCCCCCATGATGAGCAGTTCTTC. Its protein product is CASSSPHDEQFF.

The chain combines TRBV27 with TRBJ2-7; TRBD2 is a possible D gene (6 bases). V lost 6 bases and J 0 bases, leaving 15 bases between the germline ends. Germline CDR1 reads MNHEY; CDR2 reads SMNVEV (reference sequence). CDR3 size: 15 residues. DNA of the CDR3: TGTGCCAGCAGCCCGGGACTCCGGAGCTCCTACGAGCAGTACTTC. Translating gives CASSPGLRSSYEQYF.

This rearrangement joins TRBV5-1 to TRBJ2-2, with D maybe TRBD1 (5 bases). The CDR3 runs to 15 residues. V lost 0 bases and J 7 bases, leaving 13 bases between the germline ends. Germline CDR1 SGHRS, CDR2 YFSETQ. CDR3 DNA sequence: TGCGCCAGCAGCTTGGCGGGTCCGACAGTCGGGGAGCTGTTTTTT. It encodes CASSLAGPTVGELFF.

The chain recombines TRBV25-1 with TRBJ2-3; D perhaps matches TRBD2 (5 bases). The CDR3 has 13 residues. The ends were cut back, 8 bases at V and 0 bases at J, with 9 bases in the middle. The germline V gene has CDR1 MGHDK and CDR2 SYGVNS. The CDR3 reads CASGGVSTDTQYF. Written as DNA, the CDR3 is TGTGCCAGCGGAGGAGTAAGCACAGATACGCAGTATTTT. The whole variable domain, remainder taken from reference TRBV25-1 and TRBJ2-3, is EADIYQTPRYLVIGTGKKITLECSQTMGHDKMYWYQQDPGMELHLIHYSYGVNSTEKGDLSSESTVSRIRTEHFPLTLESARPSHTSQYLCASGGVSTDTQYFGPGTRLTVL.

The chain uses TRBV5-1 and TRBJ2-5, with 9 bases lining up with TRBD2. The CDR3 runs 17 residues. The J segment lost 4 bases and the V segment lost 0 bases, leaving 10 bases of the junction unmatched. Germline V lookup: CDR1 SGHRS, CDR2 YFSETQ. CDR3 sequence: CASSLVAGGPVRETQYF. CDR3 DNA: TGCGCCAGCAGCTTGGTTGCGGGGGGGCCGGTAAGAGAGACCCAGTACTTC. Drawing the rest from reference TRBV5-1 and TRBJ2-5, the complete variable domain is KAGVTQTPRYLIKTRGQQVTLSCSPISGHRSVSWYQQTPGQGLQFLFEYFSETQRNKGNFPGRFSGRQFSNSRSEMNVSTLELGDSALYLCASSLVAGGPVRETQYFGPGTRLLVL.

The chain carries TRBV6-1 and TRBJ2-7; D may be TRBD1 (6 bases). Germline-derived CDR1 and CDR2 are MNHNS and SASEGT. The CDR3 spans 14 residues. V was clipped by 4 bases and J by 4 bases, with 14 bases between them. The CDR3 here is CASSVSSGEYEQYF. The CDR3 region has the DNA TGTGCCAGCAGTGTTTCTTCAGGGGAATACGAGCAGTACTTC.

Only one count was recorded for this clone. In nucleotides, the CDR3 is TGTGCCAGTAGTTTGACAGGGTCATGGGAGCAGTACTTC. Amino acids: CASSLTGSWEQYF. This chain uses TRBV19 with TRBJ2-7, with 7 bases fitting TRBD1. With 5 bases clipped from V and 7 bases from J, the junction kept 8 bases outside the gene matches. The CDR3 runs to 13 residues. Germline CDR1 LNHDA, CDR2 SQIVND (reference sequence).

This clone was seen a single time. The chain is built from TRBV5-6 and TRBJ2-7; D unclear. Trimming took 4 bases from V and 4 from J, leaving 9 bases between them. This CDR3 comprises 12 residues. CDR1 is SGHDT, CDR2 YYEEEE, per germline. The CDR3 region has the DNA TGTGCCAGCAGCGTTGGGCAGTACGAGCAGTACTTC. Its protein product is CASSVGQYEQYF.

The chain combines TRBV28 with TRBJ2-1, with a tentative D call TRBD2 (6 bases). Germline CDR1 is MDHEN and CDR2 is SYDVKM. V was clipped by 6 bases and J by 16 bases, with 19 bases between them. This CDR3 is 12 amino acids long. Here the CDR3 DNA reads TGTGCCAGCAGCCGACCCCCGACTAGTTTCTTCTTC. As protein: CASSRPPTSFFF.

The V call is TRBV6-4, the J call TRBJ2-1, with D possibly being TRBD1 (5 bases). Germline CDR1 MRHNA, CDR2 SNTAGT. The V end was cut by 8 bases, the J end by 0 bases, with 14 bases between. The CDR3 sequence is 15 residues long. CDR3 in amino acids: CASSPQGYSYNEQFF. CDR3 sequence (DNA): TGTGCCAGCTCACCCCAGGGATACTCCTACAATGAGCAGTTCTTC.

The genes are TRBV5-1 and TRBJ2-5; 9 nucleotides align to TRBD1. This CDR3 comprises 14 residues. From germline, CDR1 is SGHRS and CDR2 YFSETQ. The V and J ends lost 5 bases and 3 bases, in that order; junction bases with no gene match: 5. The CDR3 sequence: CASSWTGEEETQYF. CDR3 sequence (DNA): TGCGCCAGCAGTTGGACAGGGGAGGAAGAGACCCAGTACTTC.

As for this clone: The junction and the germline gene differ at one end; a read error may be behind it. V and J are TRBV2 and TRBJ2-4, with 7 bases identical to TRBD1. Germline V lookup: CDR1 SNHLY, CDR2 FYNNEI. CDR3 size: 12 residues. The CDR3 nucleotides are TGTGCCAGCAGTGAAGGTCGACAGGGTAAAGACTTC. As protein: CASSEGRQGKDF.